This entry is about one TCR beta chain. What it binds is unknown. This sample is part of a study of T cell repertoires in cytomegalovirus infection. Study as a whole: Evidence of both CMV infection and a matching HLA type came from public TCR beta signatures. Points from the study as a whole: CMV carriers with the relevant HLA were identified by cumulative public TCR beta family frequency.

TCRdb recomputed calls from the reads with MiXCR, one row per CDR3 protein. The data show more than 400,000 distinct CDR3 sequences, around a quarter seen once. After removal of 2 bases from V and 9 bases from J, the junction contained 16 bases not matched to a gene. The CDR3 runs 18 residues. Germline CDR1 SGHDN, CDR2 FVKESK. The source of this sequence is a human donor in good health (CMV status not recorded). Some clones in this sample may be carry-over from other donors' samples. The sequencing sample was made of PBMCs. The chain employs TRBV14 and TRBJ2-4; 10 nucleotides line up with TRBD2. The CDR3 DNA reads as TGTGCCAGCAGCCAACCTGTAATAGGAGCGGGAGGGCCCGGCATTCAGTACTTC. This codes for CASSQPVIGAGGPGIQYF.